This T cell receptor (beta chain) came from a study of blood T cells in healthy people across ages. Study-wide results and limits: It was the long-lived donors that had more naive CD4+ cells and higher diversity than aged donors.

Comment on this clonotype: The antigen is not known.

A second roughly 6 to 11 cycle PCR used barcoded and J-beta primers. A tag from a template-switch adaptor with 12 random nucleotides marked each cDNA molecule. TCRdb used MiXCR to reprocess the 5' RACE reads, holding one entry per CDR3 protein. The sample records about 1.4 million distinct CDR3 sequences, approximately 60% being singletons. Material for sequencing was blood. This clonotype was sampled from a man aged 18 to 30 in good health.

CDR3 in amino acids: CSARAAEPSGANVLTF. CDR3 DNA: TGCAGTGCTAGGGCCGCCGAGCCTTCTGGGGCCAACGTCCTGACTTTC. This chain uses TRBV20-1 with TRBJ2-6; no reliable D call. This CDR3 has 16 amino acids. Germline assignment: CDR1 DFQATT and CDR2 SNEGSKA (reference sequence). Trimming pared 3 bases from V and 1 base from J, leaving 13 bases between.